The 29 T cell receptor beta chains reported below all come from one sample, sequenced in a study of low-dose radiotherapy and immunotherapy resistance in tumors. TCRs were amplified for 20 to 25 PCR cycles with a constant-region primer and V-primer adapter. TCRdb itself ran the reads through MiXCR, one entry per CDR3 protein. Counted here are under 60,000 distinct CDR3 sequences, 33% occurring once; the ten biggest clones make up less than 9.5%. The time point here: after trial treatment. The treatment here: LDRT plus nivolumab, ipilimumab, low-dose cyclophosphamide and aspirin (RACIN trial). The material sequenced was PBMCs, taken after low-dose radiotherapy plus immunotherapy. Receptor source: a male donor with rectosigmoid adenocarcinoma.

This clonotype was observed many times. This chain uses TRBV19 with TRBJ2-7, with a possible D match to TRBD1 (5 bases). Trimming pared 6 bases from V and 3 bases from J, leaving 18 bases between. This CDR3 is 15 amino acids long. CDR1 and CDR2 (germline): LNHDA, SQIVND (reference sequence). CDR3 nucleotides: TGTGCCAGTAGCATTCACAGGAAAGGGATCTACGAGCAGTACTTC. Its translation is CASSIHRKGIYEQYF. Full variable domain (missing parts from reference TRBV19 and TRBJ2-7): DGGITQSPKYLFRKEGQNVTLSCEQNLNHDAMYWYRQDPGQGLRLIYYSQIVNDFQKGDIAEGYSVSREKKESFPLTVTSAQKNPTAFYLCASSIHRKGIYEQYFGPGTRLTVT.

The rearrangement uses TRBV6-2 or TRBV6-3 and TRBJ2-3; TRBD2 matches at 9 bases. This CDR3 region has 19 residues. Germline V lookup: CDR1 MNHEY, CDR2 SVGEGT. V lost 5 bases, J lost 2 bases, and 17 bases stayed unmatched. The CDR3 bases are TGTGCCAGCAGTACCCAAGGTAGCGGGGGATCCACCTCCACAGATACGCAGTATTTT. The encoded protein is CASSTQGSGGSTSTDTQYF.

The chain recombines TRBV3-1 with TRBJ1-1, with a weak D call TRBD1 (6 bases). The CDR3 loop spans 12 amino acids. Per the germline V gene, CDR1 is LGHDT and CDR2 is YNNKEL (reference sequence). V lost 3 bases and J 5 bases, leaving 7 bases between the germline ends. The CDR3 spells CASSHTGTEAFF. DNA for the CDR3: TGTGCCAGCAGCCATACAGGGACTGAAGCTTTCTTT.

This clonotype was seen at least ten times. The genes are TRBV5-4 and TRBJ2-1; the D gene is possibly TRBD1 (5 bases). The CDR3 sequence is 16 residues long. The V end lost 0 bases, the J end lost 0 bases, and 10 bases lay between the germline ends. CDR1 and CDR2 (germline): SGHNT, YYREEE (reference sequence). CDR3 loop: CASSLGAGSSYNEQFF. CDR3 nucleotide sequence: TGTGCCAGCAGCTTGGGGGCAGGGTCCTCCTACAATGAGCAGTTCTTC. The variable domain in full, with the rest retrieved from reference TRBV5-4 and TRBJ2-1, is ETGVTQSPTHLIKTRGQQVTLRCSSQSGHNTVSWYQQALGQGPQFIFQYYREEENGRGNFPPRFSGLQFPNYSSELNVNALELDDSALYLCASSLGAGSSYNEQFFGPGTRLTVL.

The chain links TRBV19 to TRBJ1-5; possible D gene TRBD1, 5 bases. The CDR3 consists of 15 residues. V lost 6 bases to trimming and J lost 4 bases, with 16 bases between them. Germline lookup yields CDR1 LNHDA and CDR2 SQIVND (reference sequence). The CDR3 is CASREGHPRNQPQHF. In DNA, the CDR3 is TGTGCCAGTAGGGAAGGACACCCGAGGAATCAGCCCCAGCATTTT.

This clonotype has only one observation. Given a far larger clone just one base away, this is likely a sequencing read error. The rearrangement joins TRBV6-1 to TRBJ1-2, with 7 bases matching TRBD1. Germline V gene sequence: CDR1 MNHNS, CDR2 SASEGT. This CDR3 has 13 amino acids. CDR3 in DNA: TGTACCAGCAGTCCCAAGGGGGCTTGGGGCTACACCTTC. This sequence encodes CTSSPKGAWGYTF.

Details on this clonotype: The junction shows a germline mismatch at one end, possibly a read error. The chain couples TRBV6-1 to TRBJ2-7; 7 bases line up with TRBD1. The CDR3 contains 12 residues. Looked up from germline, CDR1 is MNHNS and CDR2 is SASEGT. The CDR3 loop reads CASSQQGYEHYF. CDR3 nucleotides: TGTGCCAGCAGCCAACAGGGGTACGAGCATTACTTC.

This sequence joins TRBV6-8 and TRBJ2-7; D is possibly TRBD2 (6 bases). The CDR3 loop spans 15 amino acids. V was trimmed by 7 bases and J by 7 bases, leaving 23 bases between them. Germline loops: CDR1 MNHGY, CDR2 SAAAGT. CDR3 protein: CASNPQVGGMGEQYF. In DNA form, the CDR3 reads TGTGCCAGCAACCCCCAGGTCGGGGGAATGGGTGAGCAGTACTTC.

The chain couples TRBV29-1 to TRBJ2-3; 10 positions agree with TRBD2. CDR1 SQVTM and CDR2 ANQGSEA come from the germline V gene. The CDR3 has 19 residues. J lost 3 bases, V lost 6 bases, and 21 bases had no gene match. Here the CDR3 reads CSVSPRLQQRGGETDTQYF. CDR3 DNA sequence: TGCAGCGTGAGCCCCCGATTGCAGCAGCGGGGGGGCGAGACAGATACGCAGTATTTT.

This clonotype was found many times. The chain couples TRBV4-2 to TRBJ2-2; 8 positions agree with TRBD2. This CDR3 spans 15 amino acids. Germline-derived CDR1 and CDR2 are LGHNA and YNFKEQ. V was clipped by 4 bases and J by 1 base; unmatched bases: 2. The CDR3: CASSRSGMNTGELFF. CDR3 bases: TGTGCCAGCAGCCGTAGCGGGATGAACACCGGGGAGCTGTTTTTT.

This chain links TRBV20-1 with TRBJ1-2; tentatively, D is TRBD1 (6 bases). V was pared by 0 bases and J by 2 bases, with 10 bases between. The CDR3 is made up of 14 amino acids. Germline lookup yields CDR1 DFQATT and CDR2 SNEGSKA (reference sequence). The CDR3 reads CSARDNRVNYGYTF. The CDR3 DNA reads as TGCAGTGCTAGAGATAACAGGGTCAACTATGGCTACACCTTC.

The rearrangement links TRBV5-4 to TRBJ2-3; the D is unclear. The germline gives CDR1 SGHNT, CDR2 YYREEE (reference sequence). V gave up 4 bases and J gave up 4 bases, with 7 bases separating them. The CDR3 length is 12 residues. The DNA of the CDR3 is TGTGCCAGCAGCCTTGGGGCAGATACGCAGTATTTT. Translation: CASSLGADTQYF.

The chain couples TRBV28 to TRBJ1-5; the D gene is possibly TRBD1 (6 bases). Germline values: CDR1 MDHEN, CDR2 SYDVKM. The CDR3 runs 18 residues. Trimming removed 2 bases at V and 2 bases at J, with 19 bases between. DNA for the CDR3: TGTGCCAGCAGTTTACCTAGAGCGGGGGCGAGGGGCAATCAGCCCCAGCATTTT. Its protein product is CASSLPRAGARGNQPQHF.

This clonotype has a count of ten or more. The V call is TRBV13, the J call TRBJ1-5, with D perhaps TRBD1 (5 bases). CDR1 PRHDT and CDR2 FYEKMQ come from the germline V gene (reference sequence). The CDR3 runs to 15 residues. Trimming removed 0 bases at V and 7 bases at J, with 13 bases between. CDR3 residues: CASSLGRGEGQPQHF. CDR3 bases: TGTGCCAGCAGCTTAGGCCGGGGCGAGGGGCAGCCCCAGCATTTT.

This sequence joins TRBV27 and TRBJ2-3; D possibly matches TRBD1 or TRBD2 (6 bases each). V was clipped by 0 bases and J by 5 bases, with 15 bases between them. Looked up from germline, CDR1 is MNHEY and CDR2 is SMNVEV (reference sequence). The CDR3 contains 16 residues. CDR3 sequence: CASSLSGSGAGDTQYF. The CDR3 bases are TGTGCCAGCAGTTTATCGGGGTCGGGGGCAGGAGATACGCAGTATTTT.

The J gene is TRBJ1-2, the V gene TRBV10-3; a weak D match, TRBD1 (5 bases). The CDR3 is made up of 13 amino acids. Trimming took off 8 bases at V and 3 bases at J, with 13 bases between the two ends. Germline V gene data show CDR1 as ENHRY and CDR2 as SYGVKD. CDR3 sequence: CAIPGEGYYGYTF. The CDR3 DNA follows: TGTGCCATCCCCGGTGAGGGGTACTATGGCTACACCTTC.

The rearrangement links TRBV18 to TRBJ2-5, with 11 bases that match TRBD2. This CDR3 contains 18 residues. From germline, CDR1 is KGHSH and CDR2 LQKENI. With 4 bases clipped from V and 0 bases from J, the junction kept 10 bases outside the gene matches. CDR3 coding DNA: TGTGCCAGCTCACTCCTGGGACTAGCGGAAGCATACCAAGAGACCCAGTACTTC. Amino acid sequence: CASSLLGLAEAYQETQYF.

This sequence joins TRBV5-6 and TRBJ1-5, with D unresolved. CDR3 length equals 14 residues. Germline V CDR1 and CDR2: SGHDT, YYEEEE. V was clipped by 0 bases and J by 4 bases, with 8 bases between them. CDR3: CASSLGQLNQPQHF. CDR3 DNA sequence: TGTGCCAGCAGCTTGGGTCAGTTAAATCAGCCCCAGCATTTT.

This clonotype was seen ten or more times. J is TRBJ2-2 and V is TRBV4-3; 8 bases align to TRBD2. Germline V gene sequence: CDR1 LGHNA, CDR2 YSLEER. The CDR3 totals 17 residues. Trimming took 3 bases from V and 5 from J; bases not matched to a gene: 11. The chain's CDR3 is CASSHARGLGRTGELFF. CDR3 coding DNA: TGCGCCAGCAGCCACGCTAGGGGACTAGGCCGGACCGGGGAGCTGTTTTTT.

This chain connects TRBV27 to TRBJ1-1, with 8 nucleotides matching TRBD1. V lost 6 bases to trimming and J lost 3 bases; unmatched junction nucleotides: 9. Germline CDR1 MNHEY, CDR2 SMNVEV (reference sequence). The CDR3 consists of 15 residues. In DNA, the CDR3 is TGTGCCAGCAGGCAGGGGGCGCATGAGGACACTGAAGCTTTCTTT. The encoded protein is CASRQGAHEDTEAFF.

This clonotype was observed a handful of times. The chain recombines TRBV19 with TRBJ1-3; D call uncertain. Looked up from germline, CDR1 is LNHDA and CDR2 is SQIVND (reference sequence). With 6 bases removed from V and 0 bases from J, the gap between germline ends came to 12 bases. The CDR3 contains 15 residues. The CDR3: CASSTPARSGNTIYF. In DNA, the CDR3 is TGTGCCAGTAGCACCCCAGCGCGCTCTGGAAACACCATATATTTT.

The chain has TRBV24-1 and TRBJ1-6; 10 bases line up with TRBD1. Germline CDR1 and CDR2: KGHDR and SFDVKD. The junction had 7 bases not matched to a gene; V was cut back by 2 bases and J by 10 bases. This CDR3 is 16 amino acids long. The CDR3 coding sequence is TGTGCCACCAGTGATTCGAGACAGGGGGCGAGCTCACCCCTCCACTTT. Its translation: CATSDSRQGASSPLHF.

As concerns this clonotype: Since a far larger clone is one base different, this is likely a read error. This rearrangement joins TRBV7-9 to TRBJ1-2, with no clear D. V was cut by 4 bases and J by 3 bases, with 9 bases left in between. Per germline, CDR1 SEHNR and CDR2 FQNEAQ (reference sequence). CDR3 length: 13 residues. The CDR3 loop reads CASSSYLDYGYTF. The CDR3 DNA sequence: TGTGCCAGCAGCTCCTACTTGGACTATGGCTACACCTTC. The whole variable domain, remainder taken from reference TRBV7-9 and TRBJ1-2, is DTGVSQNPRHKITKRGQNVTFRCDPISEHNRLYWYRQTLGQGPEFLTYFQNEAQLEKSRLLSDRFSAERPKGSFSTLEIQRTEQGDSAMYLCASSSYLDYGYTFGSGTRLTVV.

This clonotype appeared many times. V is TRBV7-3 and J is TRBJ1-1, with TRBD1 as a possible D gene (6 bases). The germline V gene has CDR1 SGHTA and CDR2 FQGTGA. Trimming cost V 8 bases and J 1 base, with 11 bases left between them. CDR3 size: 13 residues. In nucleotides, the CDR3 is TGTGCCAGCTCCCAGGGGTCGAACACTGAAGCTTTCTTT. It is translated as CASSQGSNTEAFF.

This chain links TRBV2 with TRBJ2-7, with 11 bases that match TRBD1. Germline V gives CDR1 SNHLY, CDR2 FYNNEI. Trimming cost V 6 bases and J 2 bases; bases outside gene matches: 3. This CDR3 is built from 14 residues. CDR3 DNA: TGTGCCAGCAGGCTGGGACAGGGGGCCTACGAGCAGTACTTC. Translated, it gives CASRLGQGAYEQYF.

There are many counts of this clonotype. V usage is TRBV13 and J usage is TRBJ1-1; possibly TRBD1 for D (6 bases). The CDR3 length is 13 residues. CDR1 PRHDT and CDR2 FYEKMQ come from the germline V gene (reference sequence). V lost 1 base to trimming and J lost 5 bases, with 8 bases between them. The CDR3 nucleotides are TGTGCCAGCAGCTTAGCCAGGGGTACTGAAGCTTTCTTT. Protein: CASSLARGTEAFF.

This clonotype was counted at least ten times. The V and J genes are TRBV15 and TRBJ2-5, with 11 bases matching TRBD2. This CDR3 has 15 amino acids. Looked up from germline, CDR1 is LNHNV and CDR2 is YYDKDF (reference sequence). V lost 7 bases, J lost 5 bases, and 9 bases stayed unmatched. CDR3 loop: CATTDLPSGRETQYF. In nucleotides, the CDR3 is TGTGCCACCACTGATTTGCCTAGCGGGAGGGAGACCCAGTACTTC.

About this clonotype: A single base is all that separates this from a far larger clone, so a read error is likely. The V and J genes are TRBV13 and TRBJ2-2; 10 positions agree with TRBD1. CDR3 length: 15 residues. The V segment lost 8 bases and the J segment 7 bases; nucleotides outside the gene matches: 10. CDR1 PRHDT and CDR2 FYEKMQ come from the germline V gene (reference sequence). In DNA form, the CDR3 reads TGTGCCAGCGCTGGGACAGGGGTTGGCATCGGGGAGCTGTTTTTT. It specifies CASAGTGVGIGELFF. The full variable domain, rest sourced from reference TRBV13 and TRBJ2-2, is AAGVIQSPRHLIKEKRETATLKCYPIPRHDTVYWYQQGPGQDPQFLISFYEKMQSDKGSIPDRFSAQQFSDYHSELNMSSLELGDSALYFCASAGTGVGIGELFFGEGSRLTVL.

This clonotype was counted many times. The J gene is TRBJ1-2, the V gene TRBV7-9; D may be TRBD1 (5 bases). This CDR3 is built from 15 residues. V lost 1 base and J lost 12, with 21 bases in between. Germline V gives CDR1 SEHNR, CDR2 FQNEAQ (reference sequence). CDR3 loop: CASSLEVGDRGWNTF. As DNA, the CDR3 is TGTGCCAGCAGCTTAGAGGTGGGGGATCGCGGGTGGAACACCTTC.